Sequencing of this T cell receptor beta chain was carried out in a study of cytomegalovirus exposure and HLA in healthy donors. The PCR used 60 Vbeta and 13 Jbeta primers. Assay used: immunoSEQ multiplex PCR; TCRdb lists only in-frame clones, some missing. The table lists roughly 110,000 clones, less than 70% of them singletons. The CDR3 spans 14 residues. V was pared by 5 bases and J by 7 bases, with 5 bases of the junction left unmatched. CDR1 is SGHTA, CDR2 FQGNSA, per germline. The clonotype comes from a woman under 40 in good health and CMV-seronegative. This chain links TRBV7-2 with TRBJ2-1; 10 bases fit TRBD2. Source material: PBMCs. CDR3 residues: CASSASGRGNEQFF. CDR3 in DNA: TGTGCCAGCAGCGCAAGCGGGAGGGGGAATGAGCAGTTCTTC.